A selection of T cell receptor beta chains follows, all from one sample in a study of control samples from healthy donors and cancer patients. TCRdb's table, derived via immunoSEQ multiplex PCR, lists solely in-frame clones and lacks some. Seen here are around 100,000 clones, 88% observed once, and the top ten hold roughly 14%. The sample comprised blood. These receptors originate from a man aged 25-40 years in good health. Each CDR3 is given with its conserved first and last residue. Each record gives: CDR3 DNA, CDR3 protein, clone size, D gene, J gene, V gene. A D gene is named only where the DNA matches it firmly. Size is stated for part of the rows, as once, few or many counts, or as a class when the clone is expanded.

cdr3_nt: TGTGCCAGCAGCCGAAGTGGGACATTTGGAGGAGAAAAACTGTTTTTT
cdr3_aa: CASSRSGTFGGEKLFF
clone_size: NA
d_call: NA
j_call: TRBJ1-4
v_call: TRBV5-4

cdr3_nt: TGTGCCAGCAGCTTAGAGAGGGGGCCCTACGAGCAGTACTTC
cdr3_aa: CASSLERGPYEQYF
clone_size: NA
d_call: TRBD1
j_call: TRBJ2-7
v_call: TRBV7-2

cdr3_nt: TGTGCCAGCAAGCTGACCGCGGGACTAGCGGGAGGGCCCCCAGATACGCAGTATTTT
cdr3_aa: CASKLTAGLAGGPPDTQYF
clone_size: NA
d_call: TRBD2
j_call: TRBJ2-3
v_call: TRBV27

cdr3_nt: TGTGCCAGCATCACAGTCTATGGCTACACCTTC
cdr3_aa: CASITVYGYTF
clone_size: NA
d_call: NA
j_call: TRBJ1-2
v_call: TRBV6-5

cdr3_nt: TGTGCCAGCAGCTTACGGCAGGGAGTTGGGTCCGAGCAGTACTTC
cdr3_aa: CASSLRQGVGSEQYF
clone_size: NA
d_call: NA
j_call: TRBJ2-7
v_call: TRBV7-3

cdr3_nt: TGTGCCAGCAGACTCCAGGGATCCTACGAGCAGTACTTC
cdr3_aa: CASRLQGSYEQYF
clone_size: NA
d_call: NA
j_call: TRBJ2-7
v_call: TRBV12-3/TRBV12-4

cdr3_nt: TGTGCCACCAGCCTGGGACAGGTAAACACCGGGGAGCTGTTTTTT
cdr3_aa: CATSLGQVNTGELFF
clone_size: NA
d_call: TRBD1
j_call: TRBJ2-2
v_call: TRBV24-1

cdr3_nt: TGTGCCAGCAGCTTGTCTACAGCCTTTAACTATGGCTACACCTTC
cdr3_aa: CASSLSTAFNYGYTF
clone_size: NA
d_call: NA
j_call: TRBJ1-2
v_call: TRBV5-4

cdr3_nt: TGTGCCAGCAGCTCCAGGACAGGGTCCTACGAGCAGTACTTC
cdr3_aa: CASSSRTGSYEQYF
clone_size: NA
d_call: TRBD1
j_call: TRBJ2-7
v_call: TRBV11-1

cdr3_nt: TGTGCCAGCAGCCTAGGGACTAGCTATGAGCAGTTCTTC
cdr3_aa: CASSLGTSYEQFF
clone_size: NA
d_call: TRBD2
j_call: TRBJ2-1
v_call: TRBV7-3

cdr3_nt: TGTGCCAGCAGGACAGGGAGCTATGGCTACACCTTC
cdr3_aa: CASRTGSYGYTF
clone_size: NA
d_call: TRBD1
j_call: TRBJ1-2
v_call: TRBV5-6

cdr3_nt: TGTGCCAGCAGCTTAGTCTCCGGGGAGCTGTTTTTT
cdr3_aa: CASSLVSGELFF
clone_size: NA
d_call: NA
j_call: TRBJ2-2
v_call: TRBV5-4

cdr3_nt: TGTGCCAGTAGGCAGGGGGCCACAACTAATGAAAAACTGTTTTTT
cdr3_aa: CASRQGATTNEKLFF
clone_size: NA
d_call: TRBD1
j_call: TRBJ1-4
v_call: TRBV19

cdr3_nt: TGTGCCACCAGAGGGGCGGGACCGGAAAATGAGCAGTTCTTC
cdr3_aa: CATRGAGPENEQFF
clone_size: NA
d_call: NA
j_call: TRBJ2-1
v_call: TRBV24-1

cdr3_nt: TGTGCCAGCAGCGCTAGCGGGAGTACCTACAATGAGCAGTTCTTC
cdr3_aa: CASSASGSTYNEQFF
clone_size: NA
d_call: TRBD2
j_call: TRBJ2-1
v_call: TRBV9

cdr3_nt: TGCGCCAGCAGCTTGGCCGGGGGAGTAGGATACGAGCAGTACTTC
cdr3_aa: CASSLAGGVGYEQYF
clone_size: NA
d_call: NA
j_call: TRBJ2-7
v_call: TRBV5-1

cdr3_nt: TGTGCCAGCAGTAACCGGGGCCGTAGACTGTTTTTT
cdr3_aa: CASSNRGRRLFF
clone_size: NA
d_call: NA
j_call: TRBJ1-4
v_call: TRBV27

cdr3_nt: TGTGCCAGCAGCTTAACAGGGTCTAACTATGGCTACACCTTC
cdr3_aa: CASSLTGSNYGYTF
clone_size: NA
d_call: NA
j_call: TRBJ1-2
v_call: TRBV7-9

cdr3_nt: TGTGCCAGCAGTTTGGGGAGGGCCTATGGCTACACCTTC
cdr3_aa: CASSLGRAYGYTF
clone_size: NA
d_call: NA
j_call: TRBJ1-2
v_call: TRBV28

cdr3_nt: TGTGCCTGGTTTAACAAGGGAGGAGACATTCAGTACTTC
cdr3_aa: CAWFNKGGDIQYF
clone_size: NA
d_call: NA
j_call: TRBJ2-4
v_call: TRBV30

cdr3_nt: TGTGCCAGCAGTTTATCGAGGTGGGGGGACAGGGACGCAGATACGCAGTATTTT
cdr3_aa: CASSLSRWGDRDADTQYF
clone_size: NA
d_call: TRBD1
j_call: TRBJ2-3
v_call: TRBV27

cdr3_nt: TGCGCCAGCAGCCAAATCCCAACCGGGACGGGCTACGAGCAGTACTTC
cdr3_aa: CASSQIPTGTGYEQYF
clone_size: few
d_call: NA
j_call: TRBJ2-7
v_call: TRBV4-1

cdr3_nt: TGTGCCAGCAGCCAAGAGTTTTTCAAATTGGGGACAACTAATGAAAAACTGTTTTTT
cdr3_aa: CASSQEFFKLGTTNEKLFF
clone_size: NA
d_call: NA
j_call: TRBJ1-4
v_call: TRBV3-1/TRBV3-2

cdr3_nt: TGTGCCAGCAGCTTGAACCGGGACAGGGTTTCACCCCTCCACTTT
cdr3_aa: CASSLNRDRVSPLHF
clone_size: NA
d_call: TRBD1
j_call: TRBJ1-6
v_call: TRBV5-5

cdr3_nt: TGTGCCAGCAGCTCCCCCGGTGGGATACTAGCGGGAGAGCTGGAGACCCAGTACTTC
cdr3_aa: CASSSPGGILAGELETQYF
clone_size: NA
d_call: TRBD2
j_call: TRBJ2-5
v_call: TRBV11-2

cdr3_nt: TGTGCCAGCAGTTCCTCCTACGCGGGAGGTCAAAACATTCAGTACTTC
cdr3_aa: CASSSSYAGGQNIQYF
clone_size: NA
d_call: TRBD2
j_call: TRBJ2-4
v_call: TRBV28

cdr3_nt: TGTGCCAGCAGCATGGACAGAGCTAGCACAGATACGCAGTATTTT
cdr3_aa: CASSMDRASTDTQYF
clone_size: NA
d_call: NA
j_call: TRBJ2-3
v_call: TRBV6-5

cdr3_nt: TGTGCCAGCAGTACCGGACAGGGGGCGCGCCCCACTGAAGCTTTCTTT
cdr3_aa: CASSTGQGARPTEAFF
clone_size: NA
d_call: TRBD1
j_call: TRBJ1-1
v_call: TRBV6-6

cdr3_nt: TGTGCCAGCAGCTTAGGCGGGGGCAACTATGGCTACACCTTC
cdr3_aa: CASSLGGGNYGYTF
clone_size: NA
d_call: NA
j_call: TRBJ1-2
v_call: TRBV7-3

cdr3_nt: TGTGCCAGCAGCTTTAGCCAAGAGACCCAGTACTTC
cdr3_aa: CASSFSQETQYF
clone_size: NA
d_call: NA
j_call: TRBJ2-5
v_call: TRBV7-9

cdr3_nt: TGTGCCAGCAGCCCCACAACTATGAACACTGAAGCTTTCTTT
cdr3_aa: CASSPTTMNTEAFF
clone_size: NA
d_call: NA
j_call: TRBJ1-1
v_call: TRBV11-2

cdr3_nt: TGCAGCGGGACAGGGAACACTGAAGCTTTCTTT
cdr3_aa: CSGTGNTEAFF
clone_size: NA
d_call: TRBD1
j_call: TRBJ1-1
v_call: TRBV29-1

cdr3_nt: TGTGCCAGCAGTGAAGATCACCCAATAGCGGGAGGCTCCCAAGAGACCCAGTACTTC
cdr3_aa: CASSEDHPIAGGSQETQYF
clone_size: NA
d_call: TRBD2
j_call: TRBJ2-5
v_call: TRBV2

cdr3_nt: TGTGCCAGCAGCTGGCAGGGGGATCACTCTGGAAACACCATATATTTT
cdr3_aa: CASSWQGDHSGNTIYF
clone_size: NA
d_call: TRBD1
j_call: TRBJ1-3
v_call: TRBV7-2

cdr3_nt: TGTGCCAGCAGCTTGCCAGGGGTCGGCACTGAAGCTTTCTTT
cdr3_aa: CASSLPGVGTEAFF
clone_size: NA
d_call: NA
j_call: TRBJ1-1
v_call: TRBV11-2

cdr3_nt: TGTGCCAGCAGCTTTTTTCTTTCGGACGACGGGAGCTCCTACAATGAGCAGTTCTTC
cdr3_aa: CASSFFLSDDGSSYNEQFF
clone_size: NA
d_call: NA
j_call: TRBJ2-1
v_call: TRBV7-9

cdr3_nt: TGCGCCAGCAGCTTGGTAAGAGGGCATGAAGCTTTCTTT
cdr3_aa: CASSLVRGHEAFF
clone_size: NA
d_call: NA
j_call: TRBJ1-1
v_call: TRBV5-1

cdr3_nt: TGTGCCAGCAGCTTAAGGGAGGAGCAGTACTTC
cdr3_aa: CASSLREEQYF
clone_size: NA
d_call: NA
j_call: TRBJ2-7
v_call: TRBV7-2

cdr3_nt: TGTGCCAGCTTCAGGGACCCTAGCCTGACGTACAATGAGCAGTTCTTC
cdr3_aa: CASFRDPSLTYNEQFF
clone_size: NA
d_call: NA
j_call: TRBJ2-1
v_call: TRBV2

cdr3_nt: TGTGCCAGCAGCCAAGATAGGAATGAGCAGTTCTTC
cdr3_aa: CASSQDRNEQFF
clone_size: NA
d_call: NA
j_call: TRBJ2-1
v_call: TRBV14

cdr3_nt: TGTGCCAGCAGCCTAAAGACGGGACTAGCGGGAGAGGGGTCCTACAATGAGCAGTTCTTC
cdr3_aa: CASSLKTGLAGEGSYNEQFF
clone_size: NA
d_call: TRBD2
j_call: TRBJ2-1
v_call: TRBV14

cdr3_nt: TGTGCCAGCAGCCCGGATATCCTCACAGATACGCAGTATTTT
cdr3_aa: CASSPDILTDTQYF
clone_size: NA
d_call: NA
j_call: TRBJ2-3
v_call: TRBV7-9

cdr3_nt: TGCGCCAGCAGCTTGGGACAGGCAGCCTATGGCTACACCTTC
cdr3_aa: CASSLGQAAYGYTF
clone_size: NA
d_call: NA
j_call: TRBJ1-2
v_call: TRBV5-1